Below are 18 T cell receptor beta chains sequenced from a single sample in a study of technical replicates of blood from a handful of donors. Here immunoSEQ multiplex PCR was the method, and the copy in TCRdb shows in-frame clones only, minus some. Among about 67,000 clones listed, 95% to 98% were seen once. The sequenced sample consisted of T cells isolated from PBMCs. Receptors originate from a human donor in good health.

This chain connects TRBV11-2 to TRBJ2-2; a possible D gene is TRBD1 (6 bases). Trimming cost V 4 bases and J 0 bases, with 12 bases left between them. CDR1 is SGHAT, CDR2 FQNNGV, per germline. This CDR3 has 16 amino acids. The CDR3 loop is CASSSQTGSNTGELFF. In DNA form, the CDR3 reads TGTGCCAGCAGCTCACAGACAGGTTCGAACACCGGGGAGCTGTTTTTT.

The chain couples TRBV10-2 to TRBJ1-5; a weak D match, TRBD1 (6 bases). V dropped 7 bases and J dropped 7 bases, with 14 bases sitting between them. This CDR3 spans 13 amino acids. Germline V gene sequence: CDR1 WSHSY, CDR2 SAAADI. CDR3 nucleotides: TGCGCCAGCACCTTGTCAGGGGACCAGCCCCAGCATTTT. Translated: CASTLSGDQPQHF.

The chain has TRBV7-9 and TRBJ2-5, with 9 bases lining up with TRBD1. The CDR3 has 15 amino acids. V was clipped by 2 bases and J by 5 bases; unmatched bases: 6. Germline values: CDR1 SEHNR, CDR2 FQNEAQ (reference sequence). The CDR3 sequence: CASSLNTGGWETQYF. CDR3 nucleotide sequence: TGTGCCAGCAGCTTAAATACAGGGGGCTGGGAGACCCAGTACTTC.

The J gene is TRBJ2-3, the V gene TRBV21-1; no check of the table's D call, TRBD2, against the DNA was made. TRBV21-1 is marked as a pseudogene. The CDR3 sequence is 14 residues long. The CDR3 here is CASSKGLALDTQYF. The CDR3 DNA follows: TGTGCCAGCAGCAAGGGACTAGCGCTAGATACGCAGTATTTT.

The rearrangement joins TRBV11-2 to TRBJ2-3, with 9 bases lining up with TRBD2. V was clipped by 4 bases and J by 2 bases; unmatched bases: 1. Germline CDR1 reads SGHAT; CDR2 reads FQNNGV. This CDR3 is 14 amino acids long. The CDR3 loop reads CASSSGLATDTQYF. CDR3 nucleotides: TGTGCCAGCAGCTCGGGACTAGCCACAGATACGCAGTATTTT.

The chain recombines TRBV27 with TRBJ1-2, with TRBD1 matching over 9 bases. Germline V gives CDR1 MNHEY, CDR2 SMNVEV (reference sequence). The CDR3 has 15 amino acids. Germline trimming cut 3 bases from V and 3 bases from J; bases unmatched to any gene: 5. CDR3 sequence reads: CASSFLTGGYYGYTF. The CDR3 region has the DNA TGTGCCAGCAGTTTCCTGACAGGGGGATACTATGGCTACACCTTC.

The chain uses TRBV6-5 and TRBJ2-4; D gene unclear. V gave up 0 bases and J gave up 0 bases, with 6 bases separating them. This CDR3 contains 15 residues. Germline V gene data show CDR1 as MNHEY and CDR2 as SVGAGI. The DNA for the CDR3 is TGTGCCAGCAGTTACTCCCTAAAAGCCAAAAACATTCAGTACTTC. The encoded protein is CASSYSLKAKNIQYF.

V usage is TRBV5-6 and J usage is TRBJ2-7, with D possibly being TRBD2 (6 bases). Trimming stripped 4 bases from V and 4 bases from J, with 9 bases between. The CDR3 totals 12 residues. CDR1 and CDR2 (germline): SGHDT, YYEEEE. The CDR3 spells CASSQGLYEQYF. The CDR3 DNA sequence: TGTGCCAGCAGCCAGGGACTTTACGAGCAGTACTTC.

Here the CDR3 reads CASSSILKGVREQFF. The CDR3 nucleotides read TGCGCCAGCAGCTCGATATTAAAGGGGGTCCGTGAGCAGTTCTTC. The chain links TRBV5-1 to TRBJ2-1, with D possibly TRBD1 on 6 matching bases. V dropped 3 bases and J dropped 9 bases, with 19 bases sitting between them. Germline V gene data show CDR1 as SGHRS and CDR2 as YFSETQ. CDR3 size: 15 residues.

The DNA for the CDR3 is TGTGCCAGCAGCTTCCCTAGCGGACAAGAGACCCAGTACTTC. It specifies CASSFPSGQETQYF. The chain employs TRBV11-2 and TRBJ2-5; 7 bases fit TRBD2. Germline V gene sequence: CDR1 SGHAT, CDR2 FQNNGV. V was pared by 3 bases and J by 2 bases, with 3 bases of the junction left unmatched. This CDR3 contains 14 residues.

This chain uses TRBV27 with TRBJ1-2, with D hard to call. V was pared by 3 bases and J by 6 bases, with 23 bases between. The V gene's germline CDR1 is MNHEY and CDR2 SMNVEV (reference sequence). This CDR3 has 17 residues. As DNA, the CDR3 is TGTGCCAGCAGTTTTTACCCGGGTCTCACCTACTTAGATGGCTACACCTTC. This gives the protein CASSFYPGLTYLDGYTF.

The rearrangement joins TRBV4-2 to TRBJ2-3, with a possible D match to TRBD2 (5 bases). The V end was cut by 3 bases, the J end by 2 bases, with 21 bases between. The CDR3 sequence is 18 residues long. Germline loops: CDR1 LGHNA, CDR2 YNFKEQ. The CDR3: CASSHDPSSLGDTDTQYF. In DNA, the CDR3 is TGTGCCAGCAGCCACGACCCGTCTAGCTTGGGAGACACAGATACGCAGTATTTT.

This clone has only one observation. The genes are TRBV11-2 and TRBJ2-1, with D perhaps matching TRBD1 (6 bases). V dropped 4 bases and J dropped 2 bases, with 12 bases sitting between them. The CDR3 sequence is 15 residues long. From germline, CDR1 is SGHAT and CDR2 FQNNGV. In DNA, the CDR3 is TGTGCCAGCAGCTCCGAAACAGGGACCTACAATGAGCAGTTCTTC. This codes for CASSSETGTYNEQFF.

The rearrangement uses TRBV10-3 and TRBJ2-6; 10 bases map to TRBD1. Per the germline V gene, CDR1 is ENHRY and CDR2 is SYGVKD. V trimming: 4 bases; J trimming: 1 base; junction bases outside the gene matches: 7. There are 18 residues in the CDR3. Written as DNA, the CDR3 is TGTGCCATCAGTGGAGAGACAGGGGGCCGATCTGGGGCCAACGTCCTGACTTTC. Its translation: CAISGETGGRSGANVLTF.

V and J are TRBV4-1 and TRBJ1-3, with D unresolved. The ends were cut back, 1 base at V and 5 bases at J, with 9 bases in the middle. This CDR3 contains 14 residues. CDR1 MGHRA and CDR2 YSYEKL come from the germline V gene. The CDR3 spells CASSQVADRNTIYF. CDR3 coding DNA: TGCGCCAGCAGCCAAGTGGCAGATCGAAACACCATATATTTT.

The chain carries TRBV7-6 and TRBJ2-1; D remains unclear. This CDR3 spans 14 amino acids. Germline CDR1 and CDR2: SGHVS and FNYEAQ. With 1 base removed from V and 7 bases from J, the gap between germline ends came to 11 bases. Here the CDR3 DNA reads TGTGCCAGCAGCTTAGATAATGGGCCGAATGAGCAGTTCTTC. Translated, it gives CASSLDNGPNEQFF.

The gene calls are TRBV2 and TRBJ2-3, with no clear D. The germline V gene has CDR1 SNHLY and CDR2 FYNNEI. The CDR3 is 12 amino acids. V lost 4 bases to trimming and J lost 5 bases, with 7 bases between them. CDR3 nucleotides: TGTGCCAGCAGTGGAACTCTAGATACGCAGTATTTT. This translates into CASSGTLDTQYF. Looking up the rest from reference TRBV2 and TRBJ2-3 gives the full variable domain: EPEVTQTPSHQVTQMGQEVILRCVPISNHLYFYWYRQILGQKVEFLVSFYNNEISEKSEIFDDQFSVERPDGSNFTLKIRSTKLEDSAMYFCASSGTLDTQYFGPGTRLTVL.

V is TRBV29-1 and J is TRBJ2-3; 12 bases match TRBD1. This CDR3 has 14 residues. Germline V CDR1 and CDR2: SQVTM, ANQGSEA. Trimming removed 7 bases from V and 4 bases from J; junction bases left unmatched: 6. DNA of the CDR3: TGCAGCGCAACCGGGACAGGGGGCCCAGATACGCAGTATTTT. It specifies CSATGTGGPDTQYF.